This TCR beta chain is drawn from a study of identical twins. Whole-study results and caveats: High-abundance cord blood beta clonotypes had fewer insertions; memory repertoires showed none.

This clonotype was counted a few times. Its target is not known. TCRdb ran MiXCR on the 5' RACE reads and lists one entry per CDR3 protein. Seen here are under 800,000 distinct CDR3 sequences, less than 25% observed once, and the top ten hold about 4.5%. Only healthy Caucasians were included as donors. This CDR3 has 12 residues. After removal of 11 bases from V and 3 bases from J, the junction contained 6 bases not matched to a gene. Germline CDR1 is ENHRY and CDR2 is SYGVKD. These data are also associated with another study on T cells expressing NK-cell markers. From that second work: It was sorted CD3+CD56-NKG2C+, CD3+CD56+NKG2C- and CD3+CD56+NKG2C+ T cells that provided the TCR beta repertoires. The CD3+CD56-NKG2C+ fraction was also led by these clonotypes in several donors.

This TCR was sampled from a woman aged 18-35 years in good health. The V and J genes are TRBV10-3 and TRBJ1-1, with 7 bases that match TRBD1. Specimen: PBMCs. CDR3 sequence reads: CAVRGLDTEAFF. CDR3 in DNA: TGTGCCGTTAGGGGGCTCGACACTGAAGCTTTCTTT.